One and the same sample provided the 4 T cell receptor beta chains below, sequenced in a study of cytomegalovirus exposure and HLA in healthy donors. PCR primers comprised 60 Vbeta and 13 Jbeta primers. The repertoire was sequenced with immunoSEQ multiplex PCR; TCRdb's copy has only in-frame clones and lacks some. In the table there are 100,000 to 150,000 clones, around 70% of which are singletons. What was sequenced was PBMCs. These receptors all stem from a man aged 35-49 years in good health and CMV-seropositive.

The chain employs TRBV28 and TRBJ2-5; TRBD1 aligns across 8 bases. The CDR3 spans 14 residues. With V trimmed by 6 bases and J by 9 bases, 12 bases remained unmatched. The germline V gene has CDR1 MDHEN and CDR2 SYDVKM. The CDR3 DNA is TGTGCCAGCAGCCTCAGACAGGGGTTAGGGGCCCAGTACTTC. This encodes CASSLRQGLGAQYF.

The CDR3 region is CASRDTGLETQYF. CDR3 in DNA: TGTGCCAGCAGGGACACAGGGTTAGAGACCCAGTACTTC. This chain joins TRBV6-1 and TRBJ2-5; D perhaps matches TRBD1 (6 bases). Germline assignment: CDR1 MNHNS and CDR2 SASEGT. This CDR3 comprises 13 residues. V gave up 6 bases and J gave up 4 bases, with 12 bases separating them.

The chain couples TRBV6-6 to TRBJ2-3, with a tentative D call TRBD2 (5 bases). Germline V gives CDR1 MNHNY, CDR2 SVGAGI (reference sequence). The CDR3 is 13 amino acids. Trimming shortened V by 7 bases and J by 0 bases, and 8 bases separated the two germline ends. The CDR3 DNA sequence: TGTGCCAGCACGAGGACTAGCACAGATACGCAGTATTTT. It codes for CASTRTSTDTQYF.

This clone was counted a few times. This chain links TRBV27 with TRBJ2-5, with D perhaps TRBD1 (6 bases). CDR3 length: 13 amino acids. The germline gives CDR1 MNHEY, CDR2 SMNVEV (reference sequence). The ends were cut back, 5 bases at V and 5 bases at J, with 12 bases in the middle. The CDR3, as DNA: TGTGCCAGCAGTGAGAACAGGGCTGAGACCCAGTACTTC. Encoded protein: CASSENRAETQYF.